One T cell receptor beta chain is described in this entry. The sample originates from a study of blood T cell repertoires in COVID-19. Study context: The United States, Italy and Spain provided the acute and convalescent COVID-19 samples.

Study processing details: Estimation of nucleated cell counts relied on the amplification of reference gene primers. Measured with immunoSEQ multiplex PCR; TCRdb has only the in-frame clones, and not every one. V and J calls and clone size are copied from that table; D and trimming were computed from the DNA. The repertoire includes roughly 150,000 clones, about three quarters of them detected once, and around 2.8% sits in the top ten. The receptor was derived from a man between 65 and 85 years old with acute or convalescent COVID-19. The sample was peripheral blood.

The CDR3 DNA reads TGTGCCAGCTCACCACTACCCGGGACAAATAGCAATCAGCCCCAGCATTTT. As protein: CASSPLPGTNSNQPQHF. This sequence joins TRBV18 and TRBJ1-5; possibly TRBD1 for D (6 bases). V was clipped by 1 base and J by 0 bases, with 13 bases between them. Germline V gene data show CDR1 as KGHSH and CDR2 as LQKENI. The CDR3 has 17 amino acids.